This T cell receptor (beta chain) stems from a study of T-cell reconstitution after alpha-beta-depleted transplantation in children. Germline loops: CDR1 SGHRS, CDR2 YFSETQ. V was clipped by 1 base and J by 5 bases, with 12 bases between them. The CDR3 is 15 residues long. Preparation of the TCRbeta library involved a method that used unique molecular identifiers. MiXCR, run by TCRdb on the PCR reads, gives a single entry per CDR3 protein. The sample has 360,000 or so distinct CDR3 sequences; roughly 21% are singletons. This clonotype was detected a few times. Sequencing was performed on PBMCs from the stem cell graft donor, taken from the stem cell graft. This receptor was taken from a human donor who donated a stem cell graft to a child with acute myeloid leukemia. The chain uses TRBV5-1 and TRBJ2-2; D remains unclear. The chain's CDR3 is CASSLSRSDTGELFF. The CDR3, as DNA: TGCGCCAGCAGCTTGTCGCGGAGCGATACCGGGGAGCTGTTTTTT.